The clone carrying this T cell receptor (beta chain) came up a few times. Its antigen is as yet unknown. The CDR3 end lies 3 residues beyond the end of the read and is filled in from the germline J gene. Libraries were prepared by immunoSEQ multiplex PCR; TCRdb keeps only in-frame clonotypes and omits some of them. The sample yields about 20,000 clones, without any singletons. The germline gives CDR1 MNHNS, CDR2 SASEGT. The V segment lost 4 bases and the J segment 4 bases; nucleotides outside the gene matches: 9. The CDR3 extends over 15 amino acids. This sample was taken from a study of T cell clonality in common variable immunodeficiency. Findings of the study overall: CVID subjects shared fewer TCRbeta clones than healthy controls did. Fewer deletions and N-nucleotide insertions were reportedly seen in common variable immunodeficiency TCR beta sequences.

The specimen was peripheral blood mononuclear cells. The rearrangement links TRBV6-1 to TRBJ2-5; 7 bases line up with TRBD1. This clonotype was obtained from a human donor with common variable immunodeficiency. The sequenced part of the CDR3 DNA is TGTGCCAGCAGTGCGACAGGGCCGGACGGAGAGACC. Translating it yields CASSATGPDGET. Given in full, the CDR3 is CASSATGPDGETQYF.